A selection of T cell receptor beta chains follows, all from one sample in a study of cytomegalovirus exposure and HLA in healthy donors. Sequencing used immunoSEQ multiplex PCR; TCRdb keeps in-frame clones, though not all of them. The sample holds approximately 160,000 clones, around 65% seen once. What was sequenced was PBMCs. The receptor set was obtained from a woman in her thirties in good health and CMV-seropositive. The CDR3 runs from the conserved cysteine through the conserved F or W. D genes are given only for firm matches. Part of the rows lack a size; the others show once, few, many or a class for expanded clones.

clone_size	d_call	v_call	j_call	cdr3_aa	cdr3_nt
.	.	TRBV19	TRBJ1-2	CASSNPGQPISGYTF	TGTGCCAGTAGTAACCCCGGACAGCCCATTTCTGGCTACACCTTC
few	.	TRBV2	TRBJ1-1	CASSETGLNTEAFF	TGTGCCAGCAGTGAAACAGGTCTGAACACTGAAGCTTTCTTT
.	.	TRBV9	TRBJ1-6	CASSVARIPSSYNSPLHF	TGTGCCAGCAGCGTAGCTCGTATCCCGAGCTCCTATAATTCACCCCTCCACTTT
.	.	TRBV11-2	TRBJ1-4	CASSLTFGGIGEKLFF	TGTGCCAGCAGCTTAACATTCGGAGGGATCGGTGAAAAACTGTTTTTT
.	.	TRBV10-1	TRBJ2-7	CASSAGYEQYF	TGCGCCAGCAGTGCAGGGTACGAGCAGTACTTC
.	.	TRBV30	TRBJ1-3	CACLTGNVRNTIYF	TGTGCCTGCCTTACAGGGAATGTCCGAAACACCATATATTTT
.	TRBD1	TRBV5-1	TRBJ2-2	CASRDRVTGRPGELFF	TGCGCCAGCCGGGACAGAGTAACGGGGCGACCCGGGGAGCTGTTTTTT
.	.	TRBV28	TRBJ1-2	CASSSTTYGYTF	TGTGCCAGCAGTTCTACCACCTATGGCTACACCTTC
few	TRBD1	TRBV4-1	TRBJ1-2	CASSQDWDRGFNYGYTF	TGCGCCAGCAGCCAAGATTGGGACAGGGGTTTTAACTATGGCTACACCTTC
.	.	TRBV9	TRBJ2-1	CASSQISTGQRQFF	TGTGCCAGCAGCCAGATCTCTACAGGCCAGAGGCAGTTCTTC
.	.	TRBV28	TRBJ2-1	CASGNGALIF	TGTGCCAGCGGTAACGGAGCCCTTATCTTC
many	.	TRBV19	TRBJ1-1	CASSMTGNTEAFF	TGTGCCAGTAGTATGACAGGGAACACTGAAGCTTTCTTT
.	.	TRBV6-1	TRBJ2-7	CASRDRISYEQYF	TGTGCCAGCAGAGACAGAATCTCCTACGAGCAGTACTTC
.	.	TRBV4-2	TRBJ1-2	CASSQETGQTYGYTF	TGTGCCAGCAGCCAAGAGACAGGCCAAACGTATGGCTACACCTTC
.	TRBD2	TRBV14	TRBJ2-3	CASSRDLAGFSTDTQYF	TGTGCCAGCAGCCGAGACCTAGCGGGCTTTAGCACAGATACGCAGTATTTT
.	TRBD1	TRBV27	TRBJ2-7	CASSLSRRQGNTYEQYF	TGTGCCAGCAGTTTATCTCGCCGACAGGGTAACACCTACGAGCAGTACTTC
.	TRBD1	TRBV6-5	TRBJ2-7	CASRVGTGSYEQYF	TGTGCCAGCAGGGTGGGGACAGGGAGCTACGAGCAGTACTTC
few	TRBD2	TRBV6-5	TRBJ2-7	CASTRLAGGSYEQYF	TGTGCCAGCACTCGACTAGCGGGAGGAAGCTACGAGCAGTACTTC
.	TRBD2	TRBV29-1	TRBJ2-3	CSVAPRGGPDTQYF	TGCAGCGTTGCCCCCCGCGGGGGGCCAGATACGCAGTATTTT
.	TRBD1	TRBV5-6	TRBJ1-2	CASSRQGFDYGYTF	TGTGCCAGCAGTCGACAGGGGTTCGACTATGGCTACACCTTC
.	.	TRBV2	TRBJ1-1	CASRPEPVSGAFF	TGTGCCAGCAGGCCGGAGCCTGTTTCGGGAGCTTTCTTT
.	.	TRBV6-5	TRBJ1-4	CASSPSGFGKLFF	TGTGCCAGCAGTCCGTCAGGGTTCGGAAAACTGTTTTTT
once	.	TRBV6-6	TRBJ2-1	CASSYGQLNEQFF	TGTGCCAGCAGTTACGGACAATTGAATGAGCAGTTCTTC
.	.	TRBV19	TRBJ2-6	CASSLRASGVNVLTF	TGTGCCAGTAGTTTGCGGGCCTCAGGGGTCAACGTCCTGACTTTC
.	.	TRBV7-9	TRBJ2-7	CASSYRDNYEQYF	TGTGCCAGCAGCTACCGGGACAACTACGAGCAGTACTTC
.	TRBD2	TRBV5-8	TRBJ2-1	CASSQPPWASGKETYNEQFF	TGTGCCAGCAGCCAGCCCCCCTGGGCTAGCGGGAAGGAGACCTACAATGAGCAGTTCTTC
.	TRBD2	TRBV7-7	TRBJ2-1	CASSAISGGAGGEQFF	TGTGCTAGCAGCGCCATAAGCGGGGGGGCTGGGGGGGAGCAGTTCTTC
.	.	TRBV6-1	TRBJ2-7	CASSARDKDSEQYF	TGTGCCAGCAGCGCCCGGGACAAAGACTCCGAGCAGTACTTC
.	.	TRBV19	TRBJ2-1	CASSAGVNEQFF	TGTGCCAGTAGTGCAGGGGTCAATGAGCAGTTCTTC
.	.	TRBV25-1	TRBJ1-4	CASGETGTSLSFGEKLFF	TGTGCCAGCGGAGAAACCGGGACTAGTTTATCCTTTGGCGAAAAACTGTTTTTT
.	.	TRBV11-2	TRBJ1-2	CASSLVDTNHYGYTF	TGTGCCAGCAGCTTAGTCGACACGAATCACTATGGCTACACCTTC
.	.	TRBV7-2	TRBJ1-1	CASRLRGGAEAFF	TGTGCCAGCCGCCTGCGGGGAGGCGCTGAAGCTTTCTTT
.	TRBD1	TRBV5-1	TRBJ2-4	CASSLDWTGPPSKNIQYF	TGCGCCAGCAGCTTGGATTGGACAGGGCCCCCTTCCAAAAACATTCAGTACTTC
.	.	TRBV19	TRBJ2-2	CASSIAFQGTGELFF	TGTGCCAGTAGTATCGCTTTTCAGGGGACCGGGGAGCTGTTTTTT
few	TRBD1	TRBV2	TRBJ1-4	CASSTTGVGKLFF	TGTGCCAGCAGTACGACAGGGGTCGGAAAACTGTTTTTT
once	TRBD2	TRBV27	TRBJ2-3	CASRASGIDTQYF	TGTGCCAGCAGGGCTAGCGGGATAGATACGCAGTATTTT
.	TRBD2	TRBV7-9	TRBJ2-1	CASSLGTSRIDEQFF	TGTGCCAGCAGCCTGGGGACTAGTAGGATTGATGAGCAGTTCTTC
.	.	TRBV6-5	TRBJ2-5	CASSYRFLAPRETQYF	TGTGCCAGCAGTTACCGGTTCCTAGCACCTAGAGAGACCCAGTACTTC
.	TRBD2	TRBV5-4	TRBJ2-1	CASSSGLAGRNEQFF	TGTGCCAGCAGCTCCGGACTAGCGGGACGTAATGAGCAGTTCTTC
.	.	TRBV4-1	TRBJ2-7	CASSQDNSWPYEQYF	TGCGCCAGCAGCCAAGATAACAGCTGGCCCTACGAGCAGTACTTC
.	.	TRBV6-5	TRBJ1-1	CASSYSNTALNAFF	TGTGCCAGCAGTTACTCGAATACAGCACTGAACGCTTTCTTT
.	TRBD1	TRBV4-1	TRBJ2-1	CASSPSGGYNEQFF	TGCGCCAGCAGCCCCTCAGGGGGCTACAATGAGCAGTTCTTC
.	.	TRBV13	TRBJ2-7	CASSLGRQGGEQYF	TGTGCCAGCAGCTTAGGCCGACAGGGAGGCGAGCAGTACTTC
.	.	TRBV6-5	TRBJ1-2	CASSYSTGLRYGYTF	TGTGCCAGCAGTTACTCCACAGGGCTCCGCTATGGCTACACCTTC
once	.	TRBV15	TRBJ2-5	CATSRDTEGQETQYF	TGTGCCACCAGCAGAGATACGGAGGGGCAAGAGACCCAGTACTTC
.	TRBD2	TRBV2	TRBJ2-1	CASSPRGLAGGRRHEQFF	TGTGCCAGCAGCCCCCGCGGACTAGCGGGAGGGAGGAGGCATGAGCAGTTCTTC
.	.	TRBV9	TRBJ1-4	CASSPWRGNEKLFF	TGTGCCAGCAGCCCCTGGAGGGGTAATGAAAAACTGTTTTTT
.	TRBD1	TRBV2	TRBJ1-1	CASRLQQTGASEAFF	TGTGCCAGCAGGTTGCAACAGACAGGGGCGAGTGAAGCTTTCTTT
.	.	TRBV7-9	TRBJ2-1	CASSLATGTLNEQFF	TGTGCCAGCAGCTTAGCGACAGGTACCCTCAATGAGCAGTTCTTC
.	TRBD1	TRBV5-1	TRBJ1-5	CASSPGTFTGGSNQPQHF	TGCGCCAGCAGCCCGGGGACCTTTACAGGGGGCAGCAATCAGCCCCAGCATTTT
.	TRBD1	TRBV23-1	TRBJ1-1	CASSPARDRAFF	TGCGCCAGCAGTCCTGCCCGGGACAGGGCTTTCTTT
few	.	TRBV10-1	TRBJ1-2	CASNNRRANYGYTF	TGCGCCAGCAACAACAGGAGGGCTAACTATGGCTACACCTTC
.	.	TRBV19	TRBJ1-1	CASSTGGNTEAFF	TGTGCCAGTAGTACCGGGGGTAACACTGAAGCTTTCTTT
.	.	TRBV11-2	TRBJ1-1	CASSPARLEAFF	TGTGCCAGCAGCCCCGCCCGACTTGAAGCTTTCTTT
.	.	TRBV19	TRBJ2-5	CASAYRNAARTQYF	TGTGCCAGTGCCTACAGGAACGCGGCAAGGACCCAGTACTTC
.	.	TRBV4-1	TRBJ2-7	CASSQVARQAYEQYF	TGCGCCAGCAGCCAAGTGGCTCGGCAGGCCTACGAGCAGTACTTC
.	TRBD2	TRBV5-4	TRBJ2-5	CASSLGAGRVQETQYF	TGTGCCAGCAGCTTGGGGGCGGGGAGGGTTCAAGAGACCCAGTACTTC